These 14 T cell receptor beta chains were all obtained from the same sample, sequenced in a study of beta chain features in type 1 diabetes. Expressed TCRB transcripts were sequenced because the isolated RNA had all been reverse transcribed beforehand. Clones were sequenced by immunoSEQ multiplex PCR, and TCRdb holds only the in-frame ones, with some missing. The sample gives a few hundred thousand clones, 12% to 15% of which show up once; more than 6.5% is in the top ten. Source material: central memory CD4+ T cells from blood. These receptors all come from a man under 40 in good health.

A note on this clone: A junction end diverges from the germline sequence, so it may reflect a read error. The chain couples TRBV7-7 to TRBJ1-5; perhaps TRBD1 as D (5 bases). Germline CDR1 is SSHAT and CDR2 is FNYEAQ (reference sequence). This CDR3 comprises 15 residues. CDR3 sequence reads: CASSVGEEYSQPQHF. The CDR3 DNA follows: TGTGCTAGCAGCGTAGGGGAAGAGTACAGCCAGCCCCAGCATTTT.

This clone was seen only a few times. The CDR3 coding sequence is TGTGCCAGCAGTGCCGGGACAGGGGCCGCAGATACGCAGTATTTT. Translated, it gives CASSAGTGAADTQYF. The J gene is TRBJ2-3, the V gene TRBV25-1; 10 nucleotides line up with TRBD1. The ends lost 4 bases at V and 4 bases at J; junction bases unmatched: 5. This CDR3 contains 15 residues. Per germline, CDR1 MGHDK and CDR2 SYGVNS.

This clone was observed a few times. The chain recombines TRBV11-2 with TRBJ2-5, with D possibly being TRBD1 (6 bases). Looked up from germline, CDR1 is SGHAT and CDR2 is FQNNGV. Deletions cut 1 base from V and 5 bases from J, with 14 bases between. CDR3 length: 15 residues. CDR3 coding DNA: TGTGCCAGCAGCTTAGTGGGTGGGGGCCGTGAGACCCAGTACTTC. Amino acids: CASSLVGGGRETQYF.

This clone was recorded many times. J is TRBJ2-6 and V is TRBV14, with D unresolved. This CDR3 spans 14 amino acids. Germline V gene data show CDR1 as SGHDN and CDR2 as FVKESK. Trimming took 4 bases from V and 0 from J, leaving 4 bases between them. CDR3 region: CASSLSSGANVLTF. CDR3 nucleotides: TGTGCCAGCAGCCTAAGCTCTGGGGCCAACGTCCTGACTTTC.

The J gene is TRBJ1-3, the V gene TRBV2; 8 nucleotides match TRBD1. Germline-derived CDR1 and CDR2 are SNHLY and FYNNEI. The CDR3 length is 14 residues. The V and J ends lost 5 bases and 2 bases, in that order; junction bases with no gene match: 2. CDR3 region: CASSYRGTGNTIYF. The CDR3 region has the DNA TGTGCCAGCAGTTACAGGGGGACTGGAAACACCATATATTTT. Full variable domain (missing parts from reference TRBV2 and TRBJ1-3): EPEVTQTPSHQVTQMGQEVILRCVPISNHLYFYWYRQILGQKVEFLVSFYNNEISEKSEIFDDQFSVERPDGSNFTLKIRSTKLEDSAMYFCASSYRGTGNTIYFGEGSWLTVV.

The sample holds a few counts of this clone. This chain connects TRBV7-2 to TRBJ1-2, with unresolved D. This CDR3 contains 13 residues. Germline V lookup: CDR1 SGHTA, CDR2 FQGNSA. V dropped 5 bases and J dropped 2 bases, with 9 bases sitting between them. CDR3 DNA sequence: TGTGCCAGCAGCCCAGGACGGAACTATGGCTACACCTTC. Translation gives CASSPGRNYGYTF.

This chain links TRBV5-4 with TRBJ1-6, with D perhaps matching TRBD1 (6 bases). This CDR3 comprises 14 residues. The V end was cut by 5 bases, the J end by 8 bases, with 14 bases between. Germline V gene sequence: CDR1 SGHNT, CDR2 YYREEE (reference sequence). The CDR3 reads CASRDQGPHSPLHF. The CDR3 DNA reads as TGTGCCAGCAGAGACCAGGGGCCGCATTCACCCCTCCACTTT.

The V call is TRBV6-1, the J call TRBJ2-1; D remains unclear. Germline loops: CDR1 MNHNS, CDR2 SASEGT. The CDR3 covers 14 residues. The ends were cut back, 8 bases at V and 0 bases at J, with 11 bases in the middle. This CDR3 reads CASGPLSSYNEQFF. DNA for the CDR3: TGTGCCAGCGGACCTTTGAGCTCCTACAATGAGCAGTTCTTC.

This clone was found many times. The rearrangement uses TRBV9 and TRBJ2-6, with 9 nucleotides matching TRBD1. The CDR3 totals 16 residues. CDR1 is SGDLS, CDR2 YYNGEE, per germline. Germline trimming cut 4 bases from V and 4 bases from J; bases unmatched to any gene: 6. The CDR3 sequence is CASSLGTGSGANVLTF. The DNA for the CDR3 is TGTGCCAGCAGCTTAGGGACAGGGTCCGGGGCCAACGTCCTGACTTTC.

The rearrangement uses TRBV4-2 and TRBJ2-1; D possibly matches TRBD1 or TRBD2 (5 bases each). CDR3 length: 14 amino acids. CDR1 is LGHNA, CDR2 YNFKEQ, per germline. The V gene lost 4 bases and the J gene lost 8 bases, with 15 bases spanning the gap. The CDR3 DNA is TGTGCCAGCAGCCTAAGCGTACAGGAGGATGAGCAGTTCTTC. Its translation is CASSLSVQEDEQFF.

This clone was found many times. The chain employs TRBV5-1 and TRBJ1-4; no clear D. Germline lookup yields CDR1 SGHRS and CDR2 YFSETQ. Trimming took off 2 bases at V and 0 bases at J, with 5 bases between the two ends. The length of the CDR3 is 14 residues. The CDR3 coding sequence is TGCGCCAGCAGCTTCAGCTCAACTAATGAAAAACTGTTTTTT. Its translation: CASSFSSTNEKLFF.

This clone was counted a few times. The CDR3 region is CAWSVGRAANGYTF. CDR3 nucleotides: TGTGCCTGGAGTGTCGGCAGGGCGGCGAATGGCTACACCTTC. This sequence joins TRBV30 and TRBJ1-2, with a weak D call TRBD1 (5 bases). This CDR3 has 14 residues. Trimming shortened V by 0 bases and J by 6 bases, and 14 bases separated the two germline ends. Germline V lookup: CDR1 GTSNPN, CDR2 SVGIG (reference sequence).

As for this clone: This likely came from a read error, as a far larger clone is one base away. V usage is TRBV4-2 and J usage is TRBJ2-6; D is ambiguous. V shed 4 bases and J shed 0 bases, with 4 bases lying between them. Germline CDR1 LGHNA, CDR2 YNFKEQ. This CDR3 region has 14 residues. This chain's CDR3 is CASSRDSGANVLTF. CDR3 in DNA: TGTGCCAGCAGCCGGGACTCTGGGGCCAACGTCCTGACTTTC.

This clone came up a few times. The CDR3 here is CASSILGSPDTEAFF. DNA for the CDR3: TGTGCCAGTAGTATTCTTGGATCGCCAGACACTGAAGCTTTCTTT. The chain couples TRBV19 to TRBJ1-1; D not resolved. Trimming shortened V by 3 bases and J by 3 bases, and 14 bases separated the two germline ends. The germline V gene encodes CDR1 LNHDA and CDR2 SQIVND (reference sequence). The CDR3 runs to 15 residues.